This T cell receptor beta chain was retrieved from a study of cytomegalovirus exposure and HLA in healthy donors (dated by TCRdb to 2016 to 2017). Background on the whole study: In an earlier analysis of under 750 of the donors, 250 to 350 Gb of sequence data and approximately 120 million unique TCR beta sequences from 150 million to 200 million T cells were reported. A later genetic analysis used genome-wide SNP genotypes for about 60% of the roughly 700 donors, treating that subset as a discovery cohort. The later analysis used no new phenotypic data to find candidate immune exposures, relying instead on TCR beta sequences and their occurrence across donors. Among a few hundred genotyped donors of the cohort, an average of around 240,000 unique TCR beta nucleotide sequences were sequenced per donor, about a sixth of them non-productive. All discovery cohort repertoires had been generated using a single sequencing platform. A handful of DR-DQ haplotypes were handled as single units for association and clustering because linkage in the cohort was strong. A separate validation cohort of 100 to 150 different subjects was used in addition to the approximately 700-subject first cohort. The study aimed to test whether signatures of past pathogen exposure could be identified by cataloging public T cell receptors. In a later analysis, previously published TCR beta repertoires from more than 500 donors were re-analyzed and high-resolution HLA genotyping was added so that TCR occurrence patterns could be studied. Of the 350 to 450 genotyped donors, 81% were placed in the genetic ancestry cluster associated with self-reported Caucasian donors. Typing coverage varied by locus: about 620-640 donors for A, B, C, DRB1 and DQB1; under 550 for DQA1; about 590 for DPA1; around 490 for DPB1. HLA typing included class I and class II loci at four-digit resolution. Using immunosequencing, the study profiled T cell repertoires from 666 subjects and related those repertoires to cytomegalovirus serostatus. To decide whether each TCR beta V gene segment behaved as functional or pseudogenic, an earlier analysis of approximately 590 of the donors relied on high-throughput TCR beta sequencing. Donor age, sex, ethnicity and CMV serostatus were collected together with the repertoire data. An early release that covered 640 HLA-typed donors contained approximately 290 gigabases of sequencing data and some 87 million unique TCR sequences. To predict cytomegalovirus infection status, the study brought together high-throughput TCR immunosequencing, statistical association of individual TCRs with disease status, and machine learning.

About this clone itself: No antigen is known for it. One base away there is no much larger clone; base qualities are not given.

Trimmed from V: 6 bases; trimmed from J: 11 bases; junction bases lacking a gene match: 10. From a lookup of the germline V gene, CDR1 and CDR2 are ENHRY and SYGVKD. The CDR3 has 13 amino acids, counting the end cysteine and phenylalanine. The retained sequence is limited to the CDR3, 39 bases, with the frame set at the first base. Broader findings and caveats from the paper: According to a later genetic analysis, donors in an Asian-associated ancestry cluster had fewer N-insertions in productive TCRs than the approximately 630-donor mean. The study listed 164 TCR beta chains as associated with cytomegalovirus. According to a later analysis, TCR association rates differed among HLA loci, with DRB1 alleles showing the most associated TCRs and HLA-C alleles showing the fewest. Only TCR beta chains were sequenced in this cohort, and the absence of alpha or paired-chain data limited detectable features. The earlier analysis of some 560 of the donors excluded approximately 15 rarely observed V segments, including chromosome 9 orphons, because counts were too low. In a later analysis, most CMV-associated TCR beta chains were found to appear HLA-restricted, with HLA associations seemingly driven largely by CMV exposure. Because some donors lacked HLA typing at each locus, the association tests relied only on the typed subset. The sequencing pipeline was judged likely to have produced a cluster of highly shared sequence variants as a technical artifact. CMV serostatus was the only immune exposure information available for the cohort. A later analysis found that HLA-associated TCR beta chains were more clonally expanded and had lower generation probabilities than equally common non-associated chains. It was suggested by the authors that the approach could potentially be generalized to other disease states and immunological phenotypes. At a false discovery rate of 0.05, a later analysis linked around 15,000 TCR beta sequences to specific HLA alleles. The classifier was reported to diagnose cytomegalovirus status with high specificity and sensitivity in both the original cohort and the validation cohort. Broadly in line with IMGT annotations, most TCR beta V segments showed up in productive rearrangements about 87% or about 30% of the time in an earlier analysis of 587 of the donors. When HLA alleles, especially DR and DQ, strongly co-occurred, attributing TCR associations to individual alleles was difficult. V-gene and J-gene trimming of TCR beta chains was associated with a missense DCLRE1C variant in a later genetic analysis, and the association was replicated in an independent cohort. Presence/absence analyses assumed roughly uniform sequencing depth across donors, an assumption that may not hold. Correlated functional status among segregating V segments might be attributable to linkage disequilibrium, but an unknown experimental factor could not be ruled out. According to a later analysis, parvovirus B19, influenza, CMV and Epstein-Barr virus appeared linked to several top co-occurrence clusters. A further reported finding was that TCR beta sequences accurately predicted the HLA-A and HLA-B alleles for most subjects in the first cohort. Across donors, most TCR sequences were observed very rarely, whereas some public TCRs were present in many individuals. The 87-base-pair reads could not distinguish some IMGT-functional V segments, including TRBV6-2 and TRBV6-3, so those segments were excluded. In vitro tests confirmed that a few of the cytomegalovirus-associated TCR beta chains recognize cytomegalovirus antigens.

The cohort consisted of hundreds of healthy bone marrow donors. At the time of sampling, all cohort members were nominally healthy, though unrecorded immune exposures were likely present. The donor tested CMV seropositive, placing the donor among the 310 or so seropositive members of the cohort. A peripheral blood sample was provided by each donor, and peripheral blood mononuclear cells were used for TCR beta sequencing. Genomic DNA extraction from the blood cell samples was performed with the Qiagen DNeasy Blood Extraction Kit. Receptor libraries were prepared by the immunoSEQ multiplex PCR assay. The multiplex PCR relied on a mix of 60 forward primers for TCR Vbeta segments and 13 reverse primers for TCR Jbeta segments. Amplification of the CDR3 region of rearranged TCR beta genes was performed with a multiplex PCR assay on genomic DNA. On the Illumina HiSeq System, the amplified TCR beta libraries were sequenced as 87-base-pair reads. As for the authors' bioinformatics: Across the 640 or so repertoires, a later analysis counted 75 million to 90 million unique TCR beta chains, roughly 11 million of which were shared by at least two donors. Raw reads were error-corrected and collapsed into unique sequences by a nearest-neighbor algorithm in which closely related sequences were merged to remove PCR and sequencing errors. Alignment of CDR3 sequences to IMGT reference sequences was used to assign V, D and J gene segments. For a sequence to be retained, a match of at least six nucleotides to both a V gene segment and a J gene segment was required. Rearrangements were classified as productive when the CDR3 lacked stop codons and remained in frame with V and J, and all other rearrangements were classified as non-productive. Following IMGT convention, CDR3 was defined as the stretch from the second conserved V-encoded cysteine to the conserved J-encoded phenylalanine. In an earlier analysis of around 600 of the donors, sequences lacking an unambiguous match to a single V gene segment were excluded. In an earlier analysis of some 590 of the donors, a V segment was called functional when productive rearrangements were above 56.7%, and segregating when the standard deviation between donors exceeded 5%. A statistical classification framework was built to diagnose cytomegalovirus status from the catalog of TCR beta chain sequences. In a later analysis, V and J genes were assigned by comparing TCR nucleotide sequences against IMGT/GENE-DB human TR gene sequences. In a later analysis, CDR3 sequences and most-parsimonious VDJ recombination scenarios were assigned using the TCRdist pipeline. A later analysis defined each TCR beta chain by its CDR3 amino acid sequence plus V-gene family, and excluded reads lacking a unique V-gene family. In a later analysis, 500 to 650 highly shared, low-generation-probability nucleotide sequences were removed to address suspected cross-contamination and a sequencing artifact. A later analysis calculated a clonal expansion index for each public chain from normalized within-repertoire ranks of inferred template counts. Generation probabilities in a later analysis came from a VDJ recombination model fitted to out-of-frame rearrangements, and those results were checked against IGoR. A later analysis scored TCR-TCR, TCR-HLA and TCR-CMV co-occurrence with hypergeometric tests, applying a repertoire-size bias correction to TCR pairs. False discovery rates were estimated in a later analysis by permuting HLA or CMV assignments 20 times. In a later analysis, co-occurring TCRs were grouped using DBSCAN, and TCRdist sequence similarity was added for clustering within HLA-allele-positive subsets. For co-occurrence clustering, repertoires with fewer than 30,000 or more than 120,000 public chains were excluded, along with a handful of repertoires with anomalous nucleotide sharing. TCRdb re-hosts the immuneACCESS table, in-frame sequences only. Its copies lack some clones; in the studies checked, an unresolved V gene accounts for under half of them, and the cause for the rest is not known. V, J and clone size reflect that table, while D and trimming were determined from the DNA. This sample comprises about 92,000 clones, around four fifths of them detected only once. The top ten hold about 7% of the sample.

Sample: PBMCs. This sequence was found in a middle-aged man in good health and CMV-seropositive. This chain joins TRBV10-3 to TRBJ2-5; a stretch of 9 junction bases matches TRBD1. The CDR3 protein sequence reads: CAIRTGGPGEQYF. The DNA reads as follows: TGTGCCATCAGGACAGGGGGACCTGGAGAGCAGTACTTC.